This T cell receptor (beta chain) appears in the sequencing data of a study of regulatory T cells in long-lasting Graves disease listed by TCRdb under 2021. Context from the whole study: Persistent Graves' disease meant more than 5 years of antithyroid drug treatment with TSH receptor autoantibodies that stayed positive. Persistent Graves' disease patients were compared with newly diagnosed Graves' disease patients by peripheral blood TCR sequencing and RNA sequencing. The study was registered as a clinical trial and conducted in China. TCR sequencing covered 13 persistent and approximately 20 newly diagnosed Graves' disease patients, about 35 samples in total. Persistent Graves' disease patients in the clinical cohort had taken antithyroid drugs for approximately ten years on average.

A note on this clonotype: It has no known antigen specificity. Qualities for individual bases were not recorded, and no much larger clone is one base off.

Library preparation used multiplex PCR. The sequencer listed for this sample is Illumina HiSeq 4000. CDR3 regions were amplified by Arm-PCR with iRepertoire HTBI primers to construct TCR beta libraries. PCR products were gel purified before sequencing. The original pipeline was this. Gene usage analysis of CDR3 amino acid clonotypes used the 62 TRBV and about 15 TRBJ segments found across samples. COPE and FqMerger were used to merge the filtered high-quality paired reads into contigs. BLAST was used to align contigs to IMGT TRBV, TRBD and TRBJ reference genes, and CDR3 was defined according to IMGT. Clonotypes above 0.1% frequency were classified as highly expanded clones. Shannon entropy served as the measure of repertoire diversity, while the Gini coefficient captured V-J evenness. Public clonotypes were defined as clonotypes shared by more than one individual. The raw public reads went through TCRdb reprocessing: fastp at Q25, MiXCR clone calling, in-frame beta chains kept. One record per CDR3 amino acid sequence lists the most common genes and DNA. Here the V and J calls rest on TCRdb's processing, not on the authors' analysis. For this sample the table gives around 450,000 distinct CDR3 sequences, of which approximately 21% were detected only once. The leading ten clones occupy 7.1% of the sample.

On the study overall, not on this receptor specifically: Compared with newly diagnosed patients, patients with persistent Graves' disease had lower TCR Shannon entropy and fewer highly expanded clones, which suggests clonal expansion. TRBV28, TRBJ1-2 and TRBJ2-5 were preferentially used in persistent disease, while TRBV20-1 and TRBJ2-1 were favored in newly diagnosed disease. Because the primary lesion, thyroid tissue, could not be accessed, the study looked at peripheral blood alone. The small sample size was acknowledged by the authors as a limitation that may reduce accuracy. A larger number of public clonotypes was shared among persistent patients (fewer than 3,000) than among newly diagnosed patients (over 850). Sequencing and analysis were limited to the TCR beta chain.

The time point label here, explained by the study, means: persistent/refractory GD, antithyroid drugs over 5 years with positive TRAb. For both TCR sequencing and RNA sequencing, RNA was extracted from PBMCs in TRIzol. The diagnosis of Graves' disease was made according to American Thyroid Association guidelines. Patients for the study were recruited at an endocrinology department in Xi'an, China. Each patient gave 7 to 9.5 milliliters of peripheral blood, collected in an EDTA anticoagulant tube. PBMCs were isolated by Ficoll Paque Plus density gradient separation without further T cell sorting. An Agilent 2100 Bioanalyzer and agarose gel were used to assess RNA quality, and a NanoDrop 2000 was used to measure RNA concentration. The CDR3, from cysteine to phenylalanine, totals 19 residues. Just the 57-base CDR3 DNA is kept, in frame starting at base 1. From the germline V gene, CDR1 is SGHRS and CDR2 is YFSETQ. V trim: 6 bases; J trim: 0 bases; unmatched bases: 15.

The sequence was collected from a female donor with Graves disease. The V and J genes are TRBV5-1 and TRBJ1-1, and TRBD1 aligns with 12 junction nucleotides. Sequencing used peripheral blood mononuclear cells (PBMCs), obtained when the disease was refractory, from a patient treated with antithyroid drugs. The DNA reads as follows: TGCGCCAGCACCCGTTGGGGGACAGGGGGCAGATTTTTGAACACTGAAGCTTTCTTT. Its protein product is CASTRWGTGGRFLNTEAFF.